This TCR beta chain was captured by sequencing in a study of identifying expanded T cells in peripheral blood. Study results and limitations: Variance in clone template counts between roughly 2-week samples significantly increased with total template count across all healthy donors. Roughly 1.1 clones differed between technical replicates, versus around 15 and 18 over time.

Germline lookup yields CDR1 MDHEN and CDR2 SYDVKM. The CDR3 is 19 amino acids. V shed 4 bases and J 4 bases; nucleotides not matched to a gene: 15. Points on this clone: The antigen is undetermined.

Sequencing was performed with immunoSEQ multiplex PCR; in TCRdb, only in-frame clones are kept and a portion is missing. Of some 90,000 clones listed, approximately 90% were seen once; the top ten hold around 20%. Collection occurred without any documented infections or immune events in donors. Sample: blood. The clonotype originates from a person aged 18 to 70 in good health. This chain joins TRBV28 and TRBJ2-1, with 11 bases fitting TRBD2. For the CDR3, the DNA is TGTGCCAGCAGTTACCCCGGGTGGCTAGCGGGGGGTTCATACAATGAGCAGTTCTTC. Translated, it gives CASSYPGWLAGGSYNEQFF.